The 27 T cell receptor beta chains given below trace back to one sample, sequenced in a study of breast tumors, draining lymph nodes, adjacent tissues. TCRdb recomputed calls from the multiplex PCR reads with MiXCR, one row per CDR3 protein. The sample includes under 250,000 distinct CDR3 sequences, about 34% of them seen just once. Breast cancer patients provided tissue from their axillary draining lymph nodes. The sample consisted of axillary lymph node tissue. The origin of the receptors is a female donor with breast cancer. Some clones in this sample may be carry-over from other donors' samples.

Concerning this clonotype: At one end the junction does not follow the germline gene, possibly because of a read error. J is TRBJ2-7 and V is TRBV19, with 7 nucleotides matching TRBD1. Germline CDR1 LNHDA, CDR2 SQIVND (reference sequence). The CDR3 sequence is 13 residues long. The DNA of the CDR3 is TGTGTCAGTAGCCGGGACAGCTCCTACGAGCAGTGCTTC. Protein: CVSSRDSSYEQCF.

This clonotype was seen at least ten times. The gene calls are TRBV19 and TRBJ2-7; 16 bases match TRBD2. From germline, CDR1 is LNHDA and CDR2 SQIVND (reference sequence). The CDR3 is made up of 16 amino acids. Trimming took 4 bases from V and 6 from J; bases not matched to a gene: 6. The CDR3 region is CASSTGLAGGPFEQYF. The CDR3 coding sequence is TGTGCCAGTAGTACGGGACTAGCGGGAGGGCCGTTCGAGCAGTACTTC.

The gene calls are TRBV27 and TRBJ2-7, with D unresolved. Germline loops: CDR1 MNHEY, CDR2 SMNVEV (reference sequence). The CDR3 runs 13 residues. V was shortened by 1 base and J by 1 base, with 5 bases between the two germline ends. The CDR3, as DNA: TGTGCCAGCAGTTTATTCGATTCCTACGAGCAGTACTTC. As protein: CASSLFDSYEQYF.

Points on this clonotype: The final CDR3 position lacks the conserved phenylalanine or tryptophan, pointing to a likely read error. The DNA is left out, because the CDR3 cannot be placed on it with certainty; the CDR3 is given as TCRdb lists it. The chain links TRBV2 to TRBJ1-3. Germline V lookup: CDR1 SNHLY, CDR2 FYNNEI. Inclusive of both ends, the CDR3 amounts to 12 amino acids. This chain's CDR3 is CASREVCCGINT.

J is TRBJ2-1 and V is TRBV2, with D unclear. The CDR3 runs to 13 residues. Trimming left V 6 bases short and J 8 bases short, with 14 bases between. Germline V gene data show CDR1 as SNHLY and CDR2 as FYNNEI. This chain's CDR3 is CASSVSRLDEQFF. The CDR3 nucleotides are TGTGCCAGCAGCGTCAGCCGTCTGGATGAGCAGTTCTTC.

V gene TRBV25-1 combines with J gene TRBJ2-5; the D gene is possibly TRBD1 (6 bases). With 3 bases removed from V and 5 bases from J, the gap between germline ends came to 16 bases. The CDR3 covers 15 residues. Germline values: CDR1 MGHDK, CDR2 SYGVNS. This CDR3 is CASSDRGGGAETQYF. CDR3 in DNA: TGTGCCAGCAGTGACAGGGGTGGGGGCGCGGAGACCCAGTACTTC.

The genes are TRBV12-3 or TRBV12-4 and TRBJ1-5; a weak D match, TRBD1 (5 bases). The CDR3 consists of 16 residues. V lost 2 bases and J lost 3, with 14 bases in between. The DNA for the CDR3 is TGTGCCAGCAGTTTATCTTGGGGGGGGATCAATCAGCCCCAGCATTTT. Residues: CASSLSWGGINQPQHF.

Notes on this clonotype: Germline and junction disagree at one end, which may indicate a read error. The V gene is TRBV7-9, the J gene TRBJ2-2; tentatively, D is TRBD2 (6 bases). Per germline, CDR1 SEHNR and CDR2 FQNEAQ (reference sequence). The CDR3 has 12 residues. The CDR3 spells CASNLAAGELFF. The CDR3 coding sequence is TGTGCCAGCAACTTAGCGGCCGGGGAGCTGTTTTTT.

This clonotype was picked up many times. The CDR3 DNA sequence: TGTGCCAGCAGTGACGGGGGGGGGTACGAGCAGTACTTC. Encoded protein: CASSDGGGYEQYF. The chain is built from TRBV25-1 and TRBJ2-7; 8 nucleotides align to TRBD2. CDR1 is MGHDK and CDR2 is SYGVNS in the germline V gene. Trimming took 3 bases from V and 4 from J; bases not matched to a gene: 2. This CDR3 region has 13 residues.

This clonotype was seen ten or more times. This chain links TRBV14 with TRBJ2-7; no clear D gene. V shed 2 bases and J shed 3 bases, with 2 bases lying between them. The CDR3 runs 11 residues. Germline CDR1 is SGHDN and CDR2 is FVKESK. Here the CDR3 reads CASSQLYEQYF. The CDR3 DNA sequence: TGTGCCAGCAGCCAACTCTACGAGCAGTACTTC.

The chain couples TRBV20-1 to TRBJ1-5; TRBD1 matches at 9 bases. Unmatched junction bases numbered 10, after V lost 2 bases and J lost 11 bases. Germline V gene sequence: CDR1 DFQATT, CDR2 SNEGSKA (reference sequence). This CDR3 has 14 amino acids. The CDR3 DNA follows: TGCAGTGCTAGAACGGGACAGGGAGGGGAGACCCAGCATTTT. It yields the protein CSARTGQGGETQHF.

This clonotype was counted many times. This chain uses TRBV4-3 with TRBJ1-2; D not certain. V was pared by 0 bases and J by 4 bases, with 12 bases between. Germline CDR1 is LGHNA and CDR2 is YSLEER. This CDR3 comprises 15 residues. The CDR3 DNA sequence: TGCGCCAGCAGCCAAGATGTACAGCAACCCTATGGCTACACCTTC. Its protein product is CASSQDVQQPYGYTF.

This clonotype was counted many times. This chain links TRBV5-1 with TRBJ2-2; 11 bases agree with TRBD1. V trimming: 4 bases; J trimming: 7 bases; junction bases outside the gene matches: 3. CDR1 and CDR2 (germline): SGHRS, YFSETQ. This CDR3 is built from 14 residues. In DNA form, the CDR3 reads TGCGCCAGCAGCCGGACAGGGGGCGGCGGGGAGCTGTTTTTT. Encoded protein: CASSRTGGGGELFF.

Points on this clonotype: This sequence may be a read error, since a much larger clone differs from it by one base. This chain connects TRBV20-1 to TRBJ2-7, with TRBD2 identical over 11 bases. CDR1 is DFQATT and CDR2 is SNEGSKA in the germline V gene (reference sequence). The CDR3 has 13 residues. CDR3 region: CSALAGGTYAQYF. In DNA form, the CDR3 reads TGCAGTGCCTTAGCGGGAGGGACGTACGCGCAGTACTTC.

Worth noting for this clonotype: This may be a read error, as it is one base from a much larger clone. The V call is TRBV20-1, the J call TRBJ2-3; D perhaps matches TRBD1 (6 bases). CDR3 length: 14 residues. The germline gives CDR1 DFQATT, CDR2 SNEGSKA (reference sequence). The CDR3 nucleotides read TGCAGAGCTAGAGGGGGAGCCCTCACAGATACGCAGTATTTT. Amino acid sequence: CRARGGALTDTQYF.

This clonotype was found many times. V gene TRBV11-2 combines with J gene TRBJ2-1; the match to TRBD2 covers 13 bases. CDR3 size: 18 residues. Germline CDR1 is SGHAT and CDR2 is FQNNGV. With V trimmed by 4 bases and J by 10 bases, 16 bases remained unmatched. CDR3 DNA sequence: TGTGCCAGCAGCTGGACTAGCGGGAGCCTGAGGAGGATAAGGGAGCAGTTCTTC. Residues: CASSWTSGSLRRIREQFF.

Ten or more counts support this clonotype. The rearrangement links TRBV4-1 to TRBJ2-7; D ambiguous. CDR3 size: 15 residues. V dropped 0 bases and J dropped 7 bases, with 16 bases sitting between them. Germline assignment: CDR1 MGHRA and CDR2 YSYEKL. CDR3 sequence reads: CASSQERANIREQYF. In nucleotides, the CDR3 is TGCGCCAGCAGCCAAGAGCGCGCTAACATAAGGGAGCAGTACTTC.

This clonotype appeared a few times. The CDR3 sequence: CASSLSVAGWTEAFF. The CDR3 nucleotides read TGCGCCAGCAGCTTGAGCGTGGCAGGGTGGACTGAAGCTTTCTTT. This chain connects TRBV5-1 to TRBJ1-1, with TRBD1 as a possible D gene (5 bases). Germline CDR1 reads SGHRS; CDR2 reads YFSETQ. V was clipped by 1 base and J by 5 bases, with 15 bases between them. The CDR3 is 15 residues long.

A few counts support this clonotype. A read error may account for a junction end that differs from germline. The V call is TRBV2, the J call TRBJ2-3, with TRBD2 matching over 9 bases. CDR3 length equals 14 residues. Germline values: CDR1 SNHLY, CDR2 FYNNEI. The CDR3 nucleotides are TGCGCCAGCGGTGACCGAGGACTAGCGGATACGCAGTATTTT. It yields the protein CASGDRGLADTQYF.

Details on this clonotype: Since the CDR3 does not end with the conserved phenylalanine or tryptophan, this likely comes from a read error. The limits of the CDR3 on the DNA are not certain, so only TCRdb's listed CDR3 is given. This rearrangement joins TRBV2 to TRBJ2-1; the listed D gene, TRBD2, was not tested against the DNA. Including both end residues, the CDR3 is 8 amino acids long. The germline gives CDR1 SNHLY, CDR2 FYNNEI. CDR3 protein: CASYLKAG.

This clonotype was recorded many times. The chain combines TRBV30 with TRBJ1-6; D possibly corresponds to TRBD1 (6 bases). The CDR3 extends over 13 amino acids. From germline, CDR1 is GTSNPN and CDR2 SVGIG (reference sequence). Trimming left V 4 bases short and J 4 bases short, with 8 bases between. As DNA, the CDR3 is TGTGCCTGGACGGGACATTATAATTCACCCCTCCACTTT. Its protein product is CAWTGHYNSPLHF.

There are many counts of this clonotype. The J gene is TRBJ2-7, the V gene TRBV30, with D possibly called TRBD1 or TRBD2 (5 bases each). CDR1 is GTSNPN and CDR2 is SVGIG in the germline V gene (reference sequence). CDR3 length: 12 amino acids. The V gene lost 2 bases and the J gene lost 4 bases, with 9 bases spanning the gap. This CDR3 reads CAWSRDGYEQYF. CDR3 DNA sequence: TGTGCCTGGAGTAGGGACGGTTACGAGCAGTACTTC.

This clonotype was seen many times. The chain carries TRBV7-9 and TRBJ2-7; possibly TRBD2 for D (6 bases). V gave up 4 bases and J gave up 4 bases, with 17 bases separating them. The CDR3 runs 15 residues. Germline V lookup: CDR1 SEHNR, CDR2 FQNEAQ (reference sequence). This CDR3 is CASSSSGTQNYEQYF. CDR3 DNA: TGTGCCAGCAGCTCGTCCGGGACTCAAAATTACGAGCAGTACTTC. Complete variable domain (other parts from reference TRBV7-9 and TRBJ2-7): DTGVSQNPRHKITKRGQNVTFRCDPISEHNRLYWYRQTLGQGPEFLTYFQNEAQLEKSRLLSDRFSAERPKGSFSTLEIQRTEQGDSAMYLCASSSSGTQNYEQYFGPGTRLTVT.

This clonotype was seen ten or more times. The J gene is TRBJ2-3, the V gene TRBV5-4; D gene ambiguous. Germline V gives CDR1 SGHNT, CDR2 YYREEE (reference sequence). The CDR3 loop spans 13 amino acids. The ends were cut back, 2 bases at V and 4 bases at J, with 8 bases in the middle. In nucleotides, the CDR3 is TGTGCCAGCAGCTTAGATGGTCCAGATACGCAGTATTTT. It translates to CASSLDGPDTQYF.

In this sample, this clonotype turned up many times. This chain uses TRBV15 with TRBJ2-7, with TRBD1 identical over 8 bases. Per the germline V gene, CDR1 is LNHNV and CDR2 is YYDKDF (reference sequence). The trim removed 1 base at V and 2 bases at J, leaving 1 base unmatched. This CDR3 has 14 amino acids. The CDR3 DNA reads TGTGCCACCAGCAGAGCCAGGGGGCCCTACGAGCAGTACTTC. This codes for CATSRARGPYEQYF.

This clonotype was counted at least ten times. The chain's CDR3 is CAWSGGTPGNTIYF. CDR3 in DNA: TGTGCCTGGAGTGGTGGGACACCTGGAAACACCATATATTTT. The V and J genes are TRBV30 and TRBJ1-3, with D perhaps matching TRBD1 (6 bases). The CDR3 runs to 14 residues. Germline CDR1 reads GTSNPN; CDR2 reads SVGIG (reference sequence). Trimming shortened V by 1 base and J by 2 bases, and 9 bases separated the two germline ends.

This clonotype was observed many times. The chain has TRBV24-1 and TRBJ2-4, with 7 nucleotides matching TRBD1. Germline CDR1 reads KGHDR; CDR2 reads SFDVKD. V lost 4 bases to trimming and J lost 1 base; unmatched junction nucleotides: 3. The CDR3 is 15 residues long. The CDR3 protein is CATSDPGQAKNIQYF. DNA of the CDR3: TGTGCCACCAGTGACCCGGGACAGGCCAAAAACATTCAGTACTTC.